This T cell receptor (beta chain) was documented in a study of blood T cell repertoires in COVID-19. Background on the study: PBMCs, B-cell-depleted T cells, or T cells were the source of the cDNA or gDNA that made up the material.

On this clone itself: One junction end disagrees with the germline gene, perhaps due to a read error.

The authors' processing: Scientists estimated how many nucleated cells there were by amplifying reference gene primers. The method was immunoSEQ multiplex PCR; TCRdb's version includes in-frame clones alone and lacks a portion of them. V and J calls and clone size are copied from that table; D and trimming were computed from the DNA. The table has hundreds of thousands of clones, around nine tenths seen once; the top ten hold under 4%. Source material: peripheral blood. The receptor's source is a young man with active or convalescent COVID-19.

The CDR3 loop reads CASRLGWTLNTEAFF. CDR3 DNA sequence: TGCGCCAGCAGGTTGGGTTGGACATTGAACACTGAAGCTTTCTTT. The rearrangement joins TRBV5-1 to TRBJ1-1; D perhaps matches TRBD1 (5 bases). Germline lookup yields CDR1 SGHRS and CDR2 YFSETQ. The CDR3 has 15 residues. The full variable domain, its missing parts supplied by reference TRBV5-1 and TRBJ1-1, is KAGVTQTPRYLIKTRGQQVTLSCSPISGHRSVSWYQQTPGQGLQFLFEYFSETQRNKGNFPGRFSGRQFSNSRSEMNVSTLELGDSALYLCASRLGWTLNTEAFFGQGTRLTVV.